Listed below are T cell receptor beta chains from one sample, sequenced in a study of beta chain features in type 1 diabetes. TCRdb's copy holds only in-frame clones and misses some; the assay was immunoSEQ multiplex PCR. Of hundreds of thousands of clones in the sample, approximately 10% are singletons; the top ten hold around 1%. The sequencing sample was made of central memory CD4+ T cells from blood. The receptors here all came from a man aged 30 to 45 with type 1 diabetes. Each CDR3 is given without its conserved first and last residue. A D gene is named only where the DNA matches it firmly. Clone size is stated in some rows and not others, as once, few, many or a class when expanded.

clone_size j_call v_call d_call cdr3_aa
few TRBJ2-2 TRBV19 - ASSSRQGGLAGELF
many TRBJ2-1 TRBV19 - ASSIEGGAYNEQF
- TRBJ1-2 TRBV5-4 - ASSLWSQMPDGYT
few TRBJ2-7 TRBV28 - ASSWTYEQY
- TRBJ2-5 TRBV7-2 TRBD2 ASSLGASGGQETQY
few TRBJ2-7 TRBV7-8 - ASSWVGPPGSYEQY
- TRBJ1-2 TRBV4-2 - ASSQGLVAGTNYGYT
few TRBJ1-5 TRBV30 - AWRDQGTQPQH
- TRBJ2-1 TRBV29-1 - SVGNAYNEQF
- TRBJ2-5 TRBV6-6 TRBD1 ASSFRQGVKETQY
many TRBJ2-2 TRBV2 - ASTTERIVGELF
few TRBJ2-5 TRBV2 TRBD2 ASSERLAAHQETQY
- TRBJ2-2 TRBV19 - ASSIESAANTGELF
- TRBJ1-2 TRBV4-3 - ASSQESFGGYGYT
- TRBJ2-5 TRBV4-1 - ASSRGARLETQY
- TRBJ1-4 TRBV29-1 - SAPPVRVDEKLF
- TRBJ2-2 TRBV7-6 - ASRYMAGSNTGELF
- TRBJ1-6 TRBV4-3 - ASSQDLQQGYNSPLH
- TRBJ1-2 TRBV19 - ASSILGKNYGYT
few TRBJ1-1 TRBV15 - ATSRGVNTEAF
many TRBJ2-3 TRBV7-2 - ASGGFTDTQY
few TRBJ2-1 TRBV5-6 TRBD1 ASSLKGAPLGEQF